The source of this T cell receptor beta chain is a study of OX40 agonist ivuxolimab in advanced cancers. The overall study: Patient treatment consisted of intravenous ivuxolimab administration every 2 weeks at 0.01 to 10 mg/kg. Subjects had a mean age of around 60 years, with a range of about 20 to 85; around 83% were male. Study findings and constraints: At 0.1-3.0 mg/kg, partial responders had clonal expansion among the lowest observed.

Trimming shortened V by 6 bases and J by 0 bases, and 18 bases separated the two germline ends. The CDR3 consists of 17 residues. CDR1 is MDHEN and CDR2 is SYDVKM in the germline V gene. This clone occurred once. Its specificity is unknown. Produced via immunoSEQ multiplex PCR; TCRdb's table is partial and in-frame only. The table records 85,000 to 120,000 clones, around nine tenths of them present only once. If patients had autoimmune disease history or systemic immunosuppression, they were excluded. The rearrangement uses TRBV28 and TRBJ1-3; a weak D match, TRBD1 (6 bases). This sample comprised CD4+ or CD8+ T cells sorted from blood, obtained in a trial of the OX40 agonist ivuxolimab. The source is an adult with an advanced solid tumor such as melanoma, head and neck, liver or kidney cancer. The CDR3 nucleotides read TGTGCCAGCAGCCCAGGGGACCAGAGATTCTCTGGAAACACCATATATTTT. Its protein is CASSPGDQRFSGNTIYF.